The 14 T cell receptor beta chains below all came from one sample that was sequenced in a study of OX40 agonist ivuxolimab in advanced cancers. Clones were sequenced by immunoSEQ multiplex PCR, and TCRdb holds only the in-frame ones, with some missing. The sample lists fewer than 80,000 clones, 88% occurring once. Sequencing used CD4+ or CD8+ T cells sorted from blood, obtained in a trial of the OX40 agonist ivuxolimab. All receptors derive from an adult with an advanced solid tumor such as melanoma, head and neck, liver or kidney cancer.

The gene calls are TRBV6-1 and TRBJ2-3; D gene ambiguous. Trimming took 5 bases from V and 2 from J, leaving 2 bases between them. The germline gives CDR1 MNHNS, CDR2 SASEGT. The length of the CDR3 is 11 residues. CDR3 DNA sequence: TGTGCCAGCAGTACCACAGATACGCAGTATTTT. Protein: CASSTTDTQYF.

The CDR3 DNA follows: TGCGCCAGCAGCTGGAGTGGGGTGGATGAAAAACTGTTTTTT. This sequence encodes CASSWSGVDEKLFF. The J gene is TRBJ1-4, the V gene TRBV5-1; D unresolved. With 3 bases removed from V and 6 bases from J, the gap between germline ends came to 12 bases. The CDR3 covers 14 residues. Germline V CDR1 and CDR2: SGHRS, YFSETQ.

This clone was counted a few times. The rearrangement uses TRBV25-1 and TRBJ1-2, with D unresolved. The length of the CDR3 is 12 residues. V lost 1 base, J lost 5 bases, and 5 bases lay in between. CDR1 and CDR2 from the germline V gene are MGHDK and SYGVNS. Here the CDR3 reads CASSELLYGYTF. The CDR3 DNA reads TGTGCCAGCAGTGAATTGTTGTATGGCTACACCTTC.

V is TRBV6-5 and J is TRBJ1-2; D is possibly TRBD1 (6 bases). CDR3 length equals 13 residues. V lost 8 bases to trimming and J lost 3 bases, with 13 bases between them. In germline, CDR1 is MNHEY, CDR2 SVGAGI. CDR3 loop: CASHPPGDYGYTF. The DNA for the CDR3 is TGTGCCAGCCATCCCCCAGGGGACTATGGCTACACCTTC.

J is TRBJ2-5 and V is TRBV5-1, with 9 positions matching TRBD2. This CDR3 comprises 16 residues. Looked up from germline, CDR1 is SGHRS and CDR2 is YFSETQ. V was clipped by 0 bases and J by 5 bases; unmatched bases: 8. CDR3 bases: TGCGCCAGCAGCTTGGCCAATAGCGGGGGAACCGAGACCCAGTACTTC. Residues: CASSLANSGGTETQYF.

V gene TRBV29-1 combines with J gene TRBJ2-7; D could derive from TRBD1 or TRBD2 (5 bases each). The V gene lost 7 bases and the J gene lost 2 bases, with 21 bases spanning the gap. Germline CDR1 and CDR2: SQVTM and ANQGSEA. CDR3 length: 15 amino acids. The CDR3 nucleotides are TGCAGCGCCGTAACCCCGCTGGGGGATCCCTACGAGCAGTACTTC. This gives the protein CSAVTPLGDPYEQYF.

The chain uses TRBV2 and TRBJ1-1; D gene uncertain. V lost 6 bases, J lost 0 bases, and 8 bases lay in between. This CDR3 is built from 13 residues. Germline CDR1 reads SNHLY; CDR2 reads FYNNEI. The CDR3 nucleotides read TGTGCCAGCAGCTATGCAATGAACACTGAAGCTTTCTTT. Residues: CASSYAMNTEAFF.

The chain joins TRBV10-3 to TRBJ2-1; 12 positions agree with TRBD2. Trimming removed 6 bases from V and 10 bases from J; junction bases left unmatched: 7. CDR1 is ENHRY and CDR2 is SYGVKD in the germline V gene. The CDR3 contains 14 residues. The CDR3: CAISGTSGGLEQFF. CDR3 nucleotide sequence: TGTGCCATCAGCGGTACTAGCGGGGGGTTGGAGCAGTTCTTC.

The chain is built from TRBV6-1 and TRBJ2-7, with D unresolved. Trimming cost V 1 base and J 0 bases, with 10 bases left between them. Per the germline V gene, CDR1 is MNHNS and CDR2 is SASEGT. The CDR3 covers 15 residues. The CDR3 DNA reads TGTGCCAGCAGTGAAGTTGTGATTTACTCCTACGAGCAGTACTTC. It yields the protein CASSEVVIYSYEQYF.

V and J are TRBV6-5 and TRBJ2-3; D is uncertain. V lost 5 bases and J lost 2, with 2 bases in between. Germline V CDR1 and CDR2: MNHEY, SVGAGI. CDR3 size: 11 residues. The CDR3 region is CASSTTDTQYF. CDR3 DNA: TGTGCCAGCAGTACCACAGATACGCAGTATTTT.

The CDR3 nucleotides are TGTGCCTGGAGTGTCGGGGGGGCGATTCAGACCCAGTACTTC. Protein: CAWSVGGAIQTQYF. The V gene is TRBV30, the J gene TRBJ2-5; 8 nucleotides line up with TRBD2. V shed 0 bases, J shed 6 bases, and the junction held 6 bases outside the gene matches. The V gene's germline CDR1 is GTSNPN and CDR2 SVGIG (reference sequence). CDR3 length: 14 amino acids.

The V and J genes are TRBV10-1 and TRBJ2-2; possibly TRBD2 for D (6 bases). The CDR3 is 16 residues long. V lost 6 bases and J lost 4, with 18 bases in between. Looked up from germline, CDR1 is WNHNN and CDR2 is SYGVQD (reference sequence). The CDR3 bases are TGCGCCAGCAGCAAACACGGGGGACCCCTCACCGGGGAGCTGTTTTTT. Amino acids: CASSKHGGPLTGELFF.

The chain employs TRBV27 and TRBJ1-5, with D unclear. Germline V lookup: CDR1 MNHEY, CDR2 SMNVEV (reference sequence). This CDR3 comprises 16 residues. The ends were cut back, 0 bases at V and 1 base at J, with 10 bases in the middle. The CDR3 DNA follows: TGTGCCAGCAGTTTATCCGCCCTGCAGAGCAATCAGCCCCAGCATTTT. Encoded protein: CASSLSALQSNQPQHF.

The chain links TRBV7-2 to TRBJ2-1; TRBD1 matches at 8 bases. V lost 6 bases, J lost 4 bases, and 5 bases stayed unmatched. The CDR3 consists of 14 residues. Germline assignment: CDR1 SGHTA and CDR2 FQGNSA. The CDR3 loop is CASRGRGPYNEQFF. The CDR3 DNA sequence: TGTGCCAGCAGGGGCAGGGGGCCTTACAATGAGCAGTTCTTC.